What follows are 11 T cell receptor beta chains derived from one specimen sequenced in a study of blood T cell repertoires in COVID-19 (dated by TCRdb to the early 2020s). Library construction relied on the immunoSEQ multiplex PCR assay. Here the immuneACCESS table is served through TCRdb, limited to in-frame sequences with V and J called. Missing clones are a known gap in these copies; in checked studies unresolved V genes cover under half, and the rest lacks a known reason. Here the sample has 200,000 to 300,000 clones; roughly 84% occur a single time. 2% to 2.5% of the sample belongs to the ten largest clones. Input material: peripheral blood. The receptors originated from a man aged 40-49 years who had recovered from COVID-19.

The V call is TRBV3-1 (or the pseudogene TRBV3-2), the J call TRBJ2-3; 10 bases align to TRBD2. This CDR3 spans 18 amino acids. The V and J ends lost 0 bases and 3 bases, in that order; junction bases with no gene match: 9. In germline, CDR1 is LGHDT, CDR2 YNNKEL (reference sequence). The CDR3 DNA reads as TGTGCCAGCAGCCAAGATGGACTAGCGGATATCGGGACAGATACGCAGTATTTT. As protein: CASSQDGLADIGTDTQYF.

V gene TRBV19 combines with J gene TRBJ1-1; the D gene is possibly TRBD1 (5 bases). The germline gives CDR1 LNHDA, CDR2 SQIVND (reference sequence). V lost 5 bases, J lost 4 bases, and 14 bases lay in between. The CDR3 runs to 14 residues. The CDR3, as DNA: TGTGCCAGTAGTGGTACAGGTCTGTCCACTGAAGCTTTCTTT. Encoded protein: CASSGTGLSTEAFF.

The V gene is TRBV9, the J gene TRBJ2-7; 10 nucleotides align to TRBD1. Germline CDR1 is SGDLS and CDR2 is YYNGEE. CDR3 length: 16 residues. The V gene end was trimmed by 4 bases and the J gene end by 3 bases; junction bases not matched to a gene: 10. The DNA of the CDR3 is TGTGCCAGCAGCCCCCGTGCGGGGACAGGGGTCTACGAGCAGTACTTC. Translating it yields CASSPRAGTGVYEQYF. Drawing the rest from reference TRBV9 and TRBJ2-7, the complete variable domain is DSGVTQTPKHLITATGQRVTLRCSPRSGDLSVYWYQQSLDQGLQFLIQYYNGEERAKGNILERFSAQQFPDLHSELNLSSLELGDSALYFCASSPRAGTGVYEQYFGPGTRLTVT.

The rearrangement uses TRBV14 and TRBJ2-6, with 7 nucleotides matching TRBD1. Germline assignment: CDR1 SGHDN and CDR2 FVKESK. V lost 4 bases to trimming and J lost 3 bases; unmatched junction nucleotides: 9. The CDR3 consists of 17 residues. The DNA for the CDR3 is TGTGCCAGCAGCCCCCGACAGGGAAGGGGTGGGGCCAACGTCCTGACTTTC. It codes for CASSPRQGRGGANVLTF.

V and J are TRBV18 and TRBJ1-4, with unresolved D. V was shortened by 2 bases and J by 7 bases, with 14 bases between the two germline ends. In germline, CDR1 is KGHSH, CDR2 LQKENI. The CDR3 runs 15 residues. This chain's CDR3 is CASSPEPARGEKLFF. In DNA, the CDR3 is TGTGCCAGCTCACCAGAGCCAGCCCGAGGTGAAAAACTGTTTTTT.

The J gene is TRBJ1-5, the V gene TRBV3-1 (or the pseudogene TRBV3-2); D remains unclear. This CDR3 comprises 12 residues. V lost 2 bases and J lost 7, with 6 bases in between. CDR1 is LGHDT, CDR2 YNNKEL, per germline (reference sequence). This CDR3 reads CASSQYNQPQHF. The DNA of the CDR3 is TGTGCCAGCAGCCAATACAACCAGCCCCAGCATTTT.

The V gene is TRBV27, the J gene TRBJ2-6; perhaps TRBD1 as D (6 bases). V shed 4 bases and J shed 1 base, with 8 bases lying between them. From germline, CDR1 is MNHEY and CDR2 SMNVEV (reference sequence). The CDR3 covers 15 residues. DNA of the CDR3: TGTGCCAGCAGTTCGGACAGATCTGGGGCCAACGTCCTGACTTTC. Translation gives CASSSDRSGANVLTF.

The chain recombines TRBV5-5 with TRBJ2-7; D might be TRBD2 (5 bases). The length of the CDR3 is 14 residues. Germline V gives CDR1 SGHKS, CDR2 YYEKEE (reference sequence). V lost 1 base and J 9 bases, leaving 17 bases between the germline ends. CDR3 in amino acids: CASSLPGVSPGQYF. The CDR3 DNA follows: TGTGCCAGCAGCTTGCCCGGGGTCTCCCCCGGGCAGTACTTC.

The CDR3 loop reads CASSPFAGDPQETQYF. The CDR3 DNA follows: TGTGCCAGCTCACCATTTGCGGGAGACCCCCAAGAGACCCAGTACTTC. The chain employs TRBV18 and TRBJ2-5, with TRBD2 matching 7 bases. From germline, CDR1 is KGHSH and CDR2 LQKENI. The CDR3 is 16 amino acids. Germline trimming cut 2 bases from V and 1 base from J; bases unmatched to any gene: 7. The full variable domain, its missing parts supplied by reference TRBV18 and TRBJ2-5, is NAGVMQNPRHLVRRRGQEARLRCSPMKGHSHVYWYRQLPEEGLKFMVYLQKENIIDESGMPKERFSAEFPKEGPSILRIQQVVRGDSAAYFCASSPFAGDPQETQYFGPGTRLLVL.

As DNA, the CDR3 is TGTGCCAGTAGCGAGGCAACAACCTACAATGAGCAGTTCTTC. Residues: CASSEATTYNEQFF. The chain has TRBV19 and TRBJ2-1; no clear D. Trimming shortened V by 6 bases and J by 2 bases, and 11 bases separated the two germline ends. Germline V gives CDR1 LNHDA, CDR2 SQIVND (reference sequence). The CDR3 covers 14 residues.

The V and J genes are TRBV2 and TRBJ1-6, with D uncertain. With 2 bases removed from V and 6 bases from J, the gap between germline ends came to 8 bases. This CDR3 is built from 14 residues. Germline V gene lookup returns CDR1 SNHLY and CDR2 FYNNEI. The CDR3 reads CASSERGSNSPLHF. CDR3 nucleotide sequence: TGTGCCAGCAGTGAACGTGGCAGTAATTCACCCCTCCACTTT.